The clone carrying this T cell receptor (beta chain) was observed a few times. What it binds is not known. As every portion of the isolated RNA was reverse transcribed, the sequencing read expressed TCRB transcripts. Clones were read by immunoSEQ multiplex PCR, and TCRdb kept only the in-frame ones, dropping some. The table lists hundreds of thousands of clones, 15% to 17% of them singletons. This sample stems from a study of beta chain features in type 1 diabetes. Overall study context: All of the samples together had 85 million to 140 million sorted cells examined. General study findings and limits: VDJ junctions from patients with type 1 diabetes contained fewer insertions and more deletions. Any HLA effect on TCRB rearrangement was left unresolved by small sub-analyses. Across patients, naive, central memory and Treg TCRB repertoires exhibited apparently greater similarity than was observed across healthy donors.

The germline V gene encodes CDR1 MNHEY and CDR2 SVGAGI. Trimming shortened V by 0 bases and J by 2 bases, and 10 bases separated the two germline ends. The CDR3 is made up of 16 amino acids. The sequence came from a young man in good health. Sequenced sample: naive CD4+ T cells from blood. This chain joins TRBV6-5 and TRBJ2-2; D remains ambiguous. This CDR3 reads CASSYSRRINTGELFF. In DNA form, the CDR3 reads TGTGCCAGCAGTTACTCGCGGCGGATAAACACCGGGGAGCTGTTTTTT.